These 17 T cell receptor beta chains originate from one sample sequenced in a study of T cell responses to AZD1222 COVID-19 vaccine. Sequencing used immunoSEQ multiplex PCR; TCRdb keeps in-frame clones, though not all of them. The sample has 120,000 to 150,000 clones; approximately 91% are singletons. The sample was peripheral blood, taken 28 days after the second dose of the MenACWY control vaccine. These receptors all come from an adult who received the MenACWY meningococcal vaccine as a control.

This sequence joins TRBV18 and TRBJ1-1, with D maybe TRBD1 (6 bases). This CDR3 has 14 amino acids. Trimming shortened V by 3 bases and J by 0 bases, and 8 bases separated the two germline ends. CDR1 and CDR2 from the germline V gene are KGHSH and LQKENI. The CDR3 DNA reads TGTGCCAGCTCACCGGACAGCTTGAACACTGAAGCTTTCTTT. The encoded protein is CASSPDSLNTEAFF.

CDR3 amino acids: CSAREDYGYTF. CDR3 coding DNA: TGCAGTGCTAGGGAGGACTATGGCTACACCTTC. The chain uses TRBV20-1 and TRBJ1-2; no clear D. From germline, CDR1 is DFQATT and CDR2 SNEGSKA (reference sequence). V was pared by 3 bases and J by 3 bases, with 5 bases between. The CDR3 has 11 residues.

J is TRBJ2-7 and V is TRBV12-5; D is unresolved. This CDR3 comprises 11 residues. Trimming removed 3 bases at V and 4 bases at J, with 4 bases between. Germline lookup yields CDR1 LGHNT and CDR2 FRNRAP. Written as DNA, the CDR3 is TGTGCTAGTGGTTTAGGGTACGAGCAGTACTTC. The encoded protein is CASGLGYEQYF. Combining the CDR3 with reference TRBV12-5 and TRBJ2-7 gives the whole variable domain DARVTQTPRHKVTEMGQEVTMRCQPILGHNTVFWYRQTMMQGLELLAYFRNRAPLDDSGMPKDRFSAEMPDATLATLKIQPSEPRDSAVYFCASGLGYEQYFGPGTRLTVT.

V and J are TRBV2 and TRBJ2-7; 7 bases are shared with TRBD2. J gave up 3 bases and V 8 bases, and 7 bases lay outside the gene matches. This CDR3 has 13 residues. The germline V gene encodes CDR1 SNHLY and CDR2 FYNNEI. CDR3 bases: TGTGCCAGCGGGAGGGACCGTATCTACGAGCAGTACTTC. It translates to CASGRDRIYEQYF.

The gene calls are TRBV19 and TRBJ1-2; D is perhaps TRBD1 (6 bases). Germline assignment: CDR1 LNHDA and CDR2 SQIVND (reference sequence). The germline V and J ends were trimmed by 10 bases and 3 bases, with 15 bases remaining between them. The CDR3 is 13 residues long. This CDR3 reads CATATGLYYGYTF. The CDR3 DNA sequence: TGTGCCACCGCGACAGGATTATACTATGGCTACACCTTC.

This clone was picked up one time. J is TRBJ2-1 and V is TRBV7-9; the D gene is possibly TRBD2 (6 bases). Germline V gene data show CDR1 as SEHNR and CDR2 as FQNEAQ (reference sequence). V shed 0 bases and J shed 9 bases, with 18 bases lying between them. This CDR3 spans 16 amino acids. The CDR3 bases are TGTGCCAGCAGCTTAGCGCTTGGGTTTCGGGGGTTTGAGCAGTTCTTC. Its translation: CASSLALGFRGFEQFF.

This clone was counted between two and nine times. The V gene is TRBV7-2, the J gene TRBJ1-4; 8 bases align to TRBD1. V shed 4 bases, J shed 0 bases, and the junction held 4 bases outside the gene matches. The CDR3 length is 16 residues. The germline CDR1 and CDR2 sequences are SGHTA and FQGNSA. The CDR3 protein is CASSSQGGATNEKLFF. For the CDR3, the DNA is TGTGCCAGCAGCTCACAGGGGGGAGCAACTAATGAAAAACTGTTTTTT.

This clone appeared a few times. The CDR3 DNA sequence: TGTGCCAGCAGTTCGCCAGGGGGCAATGAGCAGTTCTTC. This gives the protein CASSSPGGNEQFF. V usage is TRBV28 and J usage is TRBJ2-1, with TRBD1 matching 7 bases. Unmatched junction bases numbered 3, after V lost 4 bases and J lost 6 bases. CDR1 is MDHEN and CDR2 is SYDVKM in the germline V gene. CDR3 length: 13 amino acids.

The rearrangement links TRBV10-3 to TRBJ1-5; no reliable D call. The CDR3 is 14 amino acids. V was trimmed by 8 bases and J by 2 bases, leaving 13 bases between them. Germline V gives CDR1 ENHRY, CDR2 SYGVKD. CDR3 bases: TGTGCCATCTCGGACGGAACCCGCAATCAGCCCCAGCATTTT. This translates into CAISDGTRNQPQHF.

The rearrangement links TRBV29-1 to TRBJ1-3; D uncertain. Germline V gene data show CDR1 as SQVTM and CDR2 as ANQGSEA. This CDR3 comprises 14 residues. Trimming cost V 4 bases and J 3 bases, with 13 bases left between them. CDR3 protein: CSVVGGRSGNTIYF. The CDR3 DNA sequence: TGCAGCGTTGTAGGTGGGAGAAGTGGAAACACCATATATTTT.

The chain recombines TRBV3-1 (or the pseudogene TRBV3-2) with TRBJ2-1, with TRBD2 matching over 11 bases. The CDR3 is 16 amino acids. The V gene end was trimmed by 4 bases and the J gene end by 6 bases; junction bases not matched to a gene: 8. Germline CDR1 LGHDT, CDR2 YNNKEL (reference sequence). The CDR3 DNA is TGTGCCAGCAGCCGGATAGCGGGAGGGCGGTCCAATGAGCAGTTCTTC. This sequence encodes CASSRIAGGRSNEQFF.

V gene TRBV9 combines with J gene TRBJ2-7; 10 bases agree with TRBD1. Trimming removed 3 bases from V and 6 bases from J; junction bases left unmatched: 12. CDR3 size: 16 residues. CDR1 SGDLS and CDR2 YYNGEE come from the germline V gene. The CDR3 protein is CASSGRQGARYAEQYF. The CDR3 DNA reads as TGTGCCAGCAGCGGTCGACAGGGGGCCAGGTACGCCGAGCAGTACTTC.

V and J are TRBV11-3 and TRBJ2-3, with D hard to call. Looked up from germline, CDR1 is SGHNT and CDR2 is YENEEA. This CDR3 is built from 15 residues. V lost 0 bases to trimming and J lost 0 bases, with 7 bases between them. CDR3 in amino acids: CASSLEPDSTDTQYF. The CDR3 DNA reads TGTGCCAGCAGCTTAGAACCGGACAGCACAGATACGCAGTATTTT.

This clone was seen once. V and J are TRBV28 and TRBJ1-1, with 9 bases lining up with TRBD1. V was clipped by 2 bases and J by 7 bases; unmatched bases: 2. CDR1 MDHEN and CDR2 SYDVKM come from the germline V gene. The CDR3 sequence is 13 residues long. The CDR3 reads CASSLGTGNEAFF. DNA of the CDR3: TGTGCCAGCAGTTTAGGGACAGGGAATGAAGCTTTCTTT.

This chain joins TRBV5-1 and TRBJ2-5; 10 bases agree with TRBD2. The CDR3 is 15 residues long. Germline CDR1 is SGHRS and CDR2 is YFSETQ. The junction had 1 base not matched to a gene; V was cut back by 1 base and J by 1 base. As DNA, the CDR3 is TGCGCCAGCAGCTTGACTAGCGGGATCCAAGAGACCCAGTACTTC. It encodes CASSLTSGIQETQYF.

This chain joins TRBV15 and TRBJ2-1, with D perhaps given as TRBD1 or TRBD2 (5 bases each). This CDR3 contains 17 residues. Germline values: CDR1 LNHNV, CDR2 YYDKDF (reference sequence). V lost 0 bases and J 4 bases, leaving 16 bases between the germline ends. CDR3 DNA: TGTGCCACCAGCAGAGAAGGGGACCACAGCCCTTACAATGAGCAGTTCTTC. Its protein is CATSREGDHSPYNEQFF.

The chain is built from TRBV6-6 and TRBJ1-1; 7 nucleotides align to TRBD1. In germline, CDR1 is MNHNY, CDR2 SVGAGI (reference sequence). The ends lost 6 bases at V and 4 bases at J; junction bases unmatched: 8. This CDR3 contains 14 residues. CDR3 protein: CASSPRQGGTEAFF. The CDR3 region has the DNA TGTGCCAGCAGCCCCAGACAGGGTGGCACTGAAGCTTTCTTT.